This T cell receptor beta chain was sequenced for a study of T cell changes during pregnancy in multiple sclerosis. The CDR3 is made up of 13 amino acids. V was pared by 8 bases and J by 0 bases, with 11 bases between. CDR1 is MDHEN, CDR2 SYDVKM, per germline. The method was immunoSEQ multiplex PCR; TCRdb's version includes in-frame clones alone and lacks a portion of them. In the table there are about 64,000 clones, 95% to 97% of which are singletons. The chain combines TRBV28 with TRBJ2-7, with D perhaps matching TRBD2 (6 bases). The receptor was derived from a female donor with multiple sclerosis, enrolled in a pregnancy study. The specimen was CD8+ T cells from peripheral blood mononuclear cells, collected after pregnancy. CDR3 region: CASGVGSSYEQYF. The CDR3 DNA reads TGTGCCAGCGGGGTCGGGAGCTCCTACGAGCAGTACTTC.